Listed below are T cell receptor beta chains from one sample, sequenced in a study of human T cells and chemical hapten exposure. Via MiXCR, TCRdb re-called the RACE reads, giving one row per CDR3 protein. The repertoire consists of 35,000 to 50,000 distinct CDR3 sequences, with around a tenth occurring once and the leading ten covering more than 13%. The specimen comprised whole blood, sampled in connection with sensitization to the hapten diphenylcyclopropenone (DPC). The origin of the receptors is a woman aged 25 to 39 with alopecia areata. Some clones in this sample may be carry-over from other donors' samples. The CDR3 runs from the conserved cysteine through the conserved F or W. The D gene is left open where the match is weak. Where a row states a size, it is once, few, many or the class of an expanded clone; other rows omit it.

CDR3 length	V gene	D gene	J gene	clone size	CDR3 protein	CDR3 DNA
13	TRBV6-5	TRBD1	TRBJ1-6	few	CASSNGQGSPLHF	TGTGCCAGCAGTAACGGACAGGGCTCACCCCTCCACTTT
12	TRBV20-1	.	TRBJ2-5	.	CSARDDVETQYF	TGCAGTGCTAGAGATGACGTCGAGACCCAGTACTTC
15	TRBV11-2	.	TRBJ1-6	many	CASSLGVTRDSPLHF	TGTGCCAGCAGCTTAGGTGTCACCAGGGACTCACCCCTCCACTTT
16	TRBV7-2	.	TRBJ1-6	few	CASSLNFGDYNSPLHF	TGTGCCAGCAGCCTTAACTTCGGGGACTATAATTCACCCCTCCACTTT
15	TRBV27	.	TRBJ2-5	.	CASSLSAGPGVTQYF	TGTGCCAGCAGTTTATCGGCCGGGCCTGGTGTGACCCAGTACTTC
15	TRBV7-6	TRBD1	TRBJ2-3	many	CASSLQDRGGDTQYF	TGTGCCAGCAGCTTACAGGACAGGGGTGGGGATACGCAGTATTTT
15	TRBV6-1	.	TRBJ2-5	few	CASSELPGLQETQYF	TGTGCCAGCAGTGAATTGCCAGGGCTGCAAGAGACCCAGTACTTC
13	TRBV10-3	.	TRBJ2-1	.	CAISEPNNNEQFF	TGTGCCATCAGTGAGCCAAACAACAATGAGCAGTTCTTC
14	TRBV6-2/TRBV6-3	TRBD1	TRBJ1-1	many	CASIKGGSNTEAFF	TGTGCCAGCATCAAAGGGGGCTCTAACACTGAAGCTTTCTTT
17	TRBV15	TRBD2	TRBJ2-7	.	CATSSTLAGVNSYEQYF	TGTGCCACCAGCAGCACCCTAGCGGGGGTTAACTCCTACGAGCAGTACTTC
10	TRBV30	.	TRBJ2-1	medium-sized	CAWSNHEQFF	TGTGCCTGGAGTAACCATGAGCAGTTCTTC
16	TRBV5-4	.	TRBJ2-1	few	CASSSEVGGLKNEQFF	TGTGCCAGCAGCTCTGAAGTCGGGGGGCTGAAGAATGAGCAGTTCTTC
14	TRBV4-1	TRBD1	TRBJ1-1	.	CASSQDREGTEAFF	TGCGCCAGCAGCCAGGACAGGGAGGGCACTGAAGCTTTCTTT
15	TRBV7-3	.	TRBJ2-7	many	CASSLIWGRLYEQYF	TGTGCCAGCAGCTTAATTTGGGGGCGACTCTACGAGCAGTACTTC
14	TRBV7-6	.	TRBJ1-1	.	CASSPLWGNTEAFF	TGTGCCAGCAGCCCCCTATGGGGGAACACTGAAGCTTTCTTT
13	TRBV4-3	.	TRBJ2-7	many	CASSPGSAYEQYF	TGCGCCAGCAGCCCCGGTTCGGCCTACGAGCAGTACTTC
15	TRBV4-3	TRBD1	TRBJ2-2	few	CASSQGQEFGGELFF	TGCGCCAGCAGCCAGGGACAGGAATTCGGCGGGGAGCTGTTTTTT
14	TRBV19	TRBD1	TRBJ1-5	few	CASSGQAGNQPQHF	TGTGCCAGTAGTGGACAGGCCGGCAATCAGCCCCAGCATTTT